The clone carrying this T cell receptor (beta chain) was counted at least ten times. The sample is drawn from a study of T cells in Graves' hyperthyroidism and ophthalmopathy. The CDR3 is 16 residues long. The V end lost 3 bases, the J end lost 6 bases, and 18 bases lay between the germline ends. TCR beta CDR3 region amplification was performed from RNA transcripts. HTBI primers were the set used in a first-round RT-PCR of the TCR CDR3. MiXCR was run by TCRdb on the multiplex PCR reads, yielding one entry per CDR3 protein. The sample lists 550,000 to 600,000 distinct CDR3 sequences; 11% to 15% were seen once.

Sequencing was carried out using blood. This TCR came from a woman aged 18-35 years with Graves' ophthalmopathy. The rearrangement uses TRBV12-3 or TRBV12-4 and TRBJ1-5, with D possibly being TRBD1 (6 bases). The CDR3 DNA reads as TGTGCCAGCAGTTTTTGGGCCCGCAGGGGCGGTCAGCCCCAGCATTTT. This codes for CASSFWARRGGQPQHF.